The rows below give T cell receptor beta chains drawn from one sample of a study of cytomegalovirus exposure and HLA in healthy donors. Data came from immunoSEQ multiplex PCR; TCRdb stores just in-frame clones and leaves some out. The sample's table shows about 200,000 clones. The sample taken for sequencing was PBMCs. Receptor source: a boy aged 5-17 years in good health and CMV-seronegative. Both conserved end residues are part of each CDR3. The D gene is left open where the match is weak.

cdr3_aa,cdr3_nt,j_call,d_call,v_call
CASSSFDRAQDTF,TGTGCCAGCAGCTCCTTCGACAGGGCCCAAGACACCTTC,TRBJ1-2,TRBD1,TRBV5-4
CASSLTGTNYGYTF,TGTGCCAGCAGCTTAACAGGGACCAACTATGGCTACACCTTC,TRBJ1-2,-,TRBV5-4
CASSIGATDTQYF,TGTGCCAGTAGTATAGGGGCCACAGATACGCAGTATTTT,TRBJ2-3,-,TRBV19
CASSVAPTGYVQQAEAFF,TGTGCCAGCAGCGTAGCCCCTACAGGGTACGTTCAGCAGGCTGAAGCTTTCTTT,TRBJ1-1,-,TRBV9
CASSFTYSNTEAFF,TGTGCCAGCAGCTTTACGTACAGTAACACTGAAGCTTTCTTT,TRBJ1-1,-,TRBV7-2
CASSRELAGTYNEQFF,TGTGCCAGCAGCCGCGAACTAGCGGGGACCTACAATGAGCAGTTCTTC,TRBJ2-1,TRBD2,TRBV9
CASSLDRGRHNEKLFF,TGTGCCAGCAGCTTAGACAGGGGGAGGCATAATGAAAAACTGTTTTTT,TRBJ1-4,TRBD1,TRBV7-8
CASSPPPDRGYYYGYTF,TGTGCCAGCAGTCCCCCTCCCGACAGGGGCTACTATTATGGCTACACCTTC,TRBJ1-2,TRBD1,TRBV27
CASSPGSYQETQYF,TGTGCCAGCTCACCGGGCAGCTACCAAGAGACCCAGTACTTC,TRBJ2-5,-,TRBV18
CASSLQGEVDEQFF,TGTGCCAGCAGCTTACAGGGCGAAGTCGATGAGCAGTTCTTC,TRBJ2-1,-,TRBV5-6
CASSPATPSFYSGAFF,TGCGCCAGCAGCCCGGCGACACCCAGCTTTTATAGTGGAGCTTTCTTT,TRBJ1-1,-,TRBV5-1
CASTGGSYNEQFF,TGTGCCAGCACGGGGGGCTCCTACAATGAGCAGTTCTTC,TRBJ2-1,TRBD2,TRBV11-2
CASKGRGLAGYEQYF,TGTGCCAGCAAAGGTCGGGGACTAGCGGGCTACGAGCAGTACTTC,TRBJ2-7,TRBD2,TRBV6-1
CASSFSRVDGYTF,TGTGCCAGCAGCTTTAGCAGGGTGGATGGCTACACCTTC,TRBJ1-2,-,TRBV11-2
CASSFQTPRTLEAFF,TGTGCCAGCAGTTTTCAGACACCCCGAACACTGGAAGCTTTCTTT,TRBJ1-1,-,TRBV6-1
CASSGQGVEAFF,TGTGCCAGCTCCGGACAGGGGGTCGAAGCTTTCTTT,TRBJ1-1,TRBD1,TRBV18
CASSDPGRLYGYTF,TGTGCCAGCAGCGACCCCGGCAGGCTCTATGGCTACACCTTC,TRBJ1-2,-,TRBV9
CASSWGTSGGYEQYF,TGCGCCAGCAGCTGGGGGACTAGCGGGGGCTACGAGCAGTACTTC,TRBJ2-7,TRBD2,TRBV5-1
CASSPGLAGANTGELFF,TGTGCCAGCAGCCCGGGACTAGCGGGGGCGAACACCGGGGAGCTGTTTTTT,TRBJ2-2,TRBD2,TRBV9
CASSYSGGPSTEAFF,TGTGCCAGCAGTTACTCCGGGGGGCCCAGCACTGAAGCTTTCTTT,TRBJ1-1,-,TRBV6-6
CASRGTVNNEKLFF,TGTGCCAGTAGAGGGACAGTCAATAATGAAAAACTGTTTTTT,TRBJ1-4,TRBD1,TRBV19
CASRTTTHSGANVLTF,TGTGCCAGCAGGACGACAACCCACTCTGGGGCCAACGTCCTGACTTTC,TRBJ2-6,-,TRBV7-9
CASSERTEEAFF,TGCGCCAGCAGTGAGAGGACAGAAGAAGCTTTCTTT,TRBJ1-1,-,TRBV10-1
CASSPPDRADYGYTF,TGTGCCAGCTCACCACCGGACAGGGCGGACTATGGCTACACCTTC,TRBJ1-2,TRBD1,TRBV18
CASSTGQYSYEQYF,TGTGCCAGCAGTACGGGACAGTACTCCTACGAGCAGTACTTC,TRBJ2-7,TRBD1,TRBV2
CASSKRRWQGSYEQYF,TGTGCCAGCAGCAAAAGGAGGTGGCAGGGGTCCTACGAGCAGTACTTC,TRBJ2-7,-,TRBV21-1
CASSRGGTEAFF,TGTGCCAGCAGTCGGGGTGGGACTGAAGCTTTCTTT,TRBJ1-1,-,TRBV27
CASSLGELGYEQYF,TGCGCCAGCAGCTTGGGGGAACTAGGCTACGAGCAGTACTTC,TRBJ2-7,-,TRBV5-1
CASSVATSGNTIYF,TGTGCCAGCAGCGTAGCTACTTCTGGAAACACCATATATTTT,TRBJ1-3,-,TRBV9
CASSLDTSGIYNEQFF,TGTGCCAGCAGCTTAGATACCAGCGGAATCTACAATGAGCAGTTCTTC,TRBJ2-1,-,TRBV7-6
CASSPRQGLSGANVLTF,TGTGCCAGCAGCCCTCGACAGGGACTCTCTGGGGCCAACGTCCTGACTTTC,TRBJ2-6,-,TRBV4-2
CASSITGTYEQYF,TGTGCCAGCAGTATTACAGGGACCTACGAGCAGTACTTC,TRBJ2-7,-,TRBV27
CASSISVGGVYGYTF,TGTGCCAGTAGTATCTCCGTAGGTGGAGTCTATGGCTACACCTTC,TRBJ1-2,-,TRBV19
CASSPGVSYNEQFF,TGTGCCAGTAGTCCGGGGGTGTCCTACAATGAGCAGTTCTTC,TRBJ2-1,-,TRBV19
CASSQEAGGPDTQYF,TGTGCCAGCAGCCAAGAAGCGGGGGGGCCAGATACGCAGTATTTT,TRBJ2-3,TRBD2,TRBV4-2
CSVNPQGQETQYF,TGCAGCGTTAATCCTCAGGGCCAAGAGACCCAGTACTTC,TRBJ2-5,-,TRBV29-1
CAWEGQGFGEKLFF,TGTGCCTGGGAGGGACAGGGGTTTGGTGAAAAACTGTTTTTT,TRBJ1-4,TRBD1,TRBV30
CASSLGTGGMEQYF,TGTGCCAGCAGCCTCGGTACAGGGGGAATGGAGCAGTACTTC,TRBJ2-7,TRBD1,TRBV9
CASSVEGGNTGELFF,TGTGCCAGCAGCGTAGAGGGAGGGAACACCGGGGAGCTGTTTTTT,TRBJ2-2,-,TRBV9
CAWSGGTGGYEQYF,TGTGCCTGGAGTGGGGGGACAGGGGGGTACGAGCAGTACTTC,TRBJ2-7,TRBD1,TRBV30
CASSLGQGIQPQHF,TGTGCCAGCAGCTTAGGGCAGGGAATTCAGCCCCAGCATTTT,TRBJ1-5,-,TRBV5-8
CAIGQGATDTQYF,TGTGCCATAGGCCAGGGGGCCACAGATACGCAGTATTTT,TRBJ2-3,TRBD1,TRBV10-3
CASSEDSLVEQYF,TGTGCCAGCAGTGAAGACTCCCTGGTAGAGCAGTACTTC,TRBJ2-7,-,TRBV2
CASSEARGRGETQYF,TGTGCCAGCAGTGAAGCGAGGGGGCGCGGGGAGACCCAGTACTTC,TRBJ2-5,TRBD1,TRBV6-1
CASSLRGEGTASGYTF,TGCGCCAGCAGCCTCCGAGGCGAGGGGACAGCATCCGGCTACACCTTC,TRBJ1-2,TRBD1,TRBV5-1
CASSEDRVFSGANVLTF,TGTGCCAGCAGTGAAGACAGGGTTTTCTCTGGGGCCAACGTCCTGACTTTC,TRBJ2-6,-,TRBV2
CASSLVKTGGANTEAFF,TGTGCCAGCAGCTTAGTTAAGACAGGGGGGGCCAACACTGAAGCTTTCTTT,TRBJ1-1,TRBD1,TRBV7-9
CASSQLMGRHYGYTF,TGTGCCAGCAGCCAGTTGATGGGGCGTCACTATGGCTACACCTTC,TRBJ1-2,-,TRBV27
CASSLDPRSSYNSPLHF,TGCGCCAGCAGCTTGGATCCCCGCAGCTCCTATAATTCACCCCTCCACTTT,TRBJ1-6,-,TRBV5-1